Sequencing of this T cell receptor (beta chain) was carried out in a study of T cells after yellow fever vaccination. On the study more broadly: Researchers used SMART-Seq v4 Ultra Low Input to prepare fractions that had low cell numbers. Study outcomes and limitations: There was a small share of clonotypes that showed up in both the CD4 and CD8 compartments. Reappearance after the booster was seen for most primary-vaccination clones, at 95% to 98% CD4 and about 90% CD8.

There are 14 residues in the CDR3. Germline-derived CDR1 and CDR2 are DFQATT and SNEGSKA (reference sequence). V lost 6 bases and J 1 base, leaving 15 bases between the germline ends. TCR cDNA, made by 5'RACE template switching, carried an added universal primer site and UMIs. TCRdb independently ran MiXCR on the 5' RACE reads; one entry per CDR3 protein. Of some 200,000 distinct CDR3 sequences listed, approximately 3% are singletons. In its sample, this clonotype was seen many times. Its specificity is unknown. The sequence derives from a man younger than 35 who received the YFV17D yellow fever vaccine. V and J are TRBV20-1 and TRBJ1-1, with D possibly matching TRBD1 (5 bases). Specimen: CD4+ T cells sorted from PBMCs, collected 10 days after the yellow fever booster vaccination. The CDR3 reads CSALGVPGNTEAFF. DNA of the CDR3: TGCAGTGCACTAGGGGTGCCGGGGAACACTGAAGCTTTCTTT.